This is a list of T cell receptor beta chains from one sample in a study of blood T cell repertoires in COVID-19. Only in-frame clones appear in the TCRdb table, and some are missing; sequencing was by immunoSEQ multiplex PCR. Of some 150,000 clones listed, just under 90% are singletons. Sequences were obtained from peripheral blood. The receptors were gathered from a woman aged 40-49 years with acute or convalescent COVID-19. Both conserved end residues are part of each CDR3. The D gene is left open where the match is weak. Size is omitted from some rows. Given values are once, few, many or a class for expanded clones.

D,V,size,J,DNA,CDR3
-,TRBV28,once,TRBJ1-5,TGTGCCAGCAGTTTACCGTCCGGGGGGGATCAGCCCCAGCATTTT,CASSLPSGGDQPQHF
TRBD1,TRBV6-5,few,TRBJ1-2,TGTGCCAGCAGTTACACCTCCCGACAGGGGACTGGCTACACCTTC,CASSYTSRQGTGYTF
TRBD1,TRBV11-2,-,TRBJ1-1,TGTGCCAGCAGCTTAGTGGCAGGGGGGAACACTGAAGCTTTCTTT,CASSLVAGGNTEAFF
-,TRBV10-3,-,TRBJ2-3,TGTGCCATCAGTGAGTCGGGGGCCGCAGATACGCAGTATTTT,CAISESGAADTQYF
TRBD2,TRBV27,once,TRBJ2-3,TGTGCCAGCAGTCCTCTAGCGGGGGCGGGAGATACGCAGTATTTT,CASSPLAGAGDTQYF
-,TRBV28,-,TRBJ2-3,TGTGCCAGCAGTTTTCGTCCAGATACGCAGTATTTT,CASSFRPDTQYF
-,TRBV19,-,TRBJ2-1,TGTGCCAGTAGTATAGATCTTTATTACAATGAGCAGTTCTTC,CASSIDLYYNEQFF
-,TRBV29-1,-,TRBJ1-2,TGCAGCGTTGGGGGCTCGAACAGGATCGCTAACTATGGCTACACCTTC,CSVGGSNRIANYGYTF
-,TRBV5-1,-,TRBJ2-7,TGCGCCAGCAGCTTGGGTACAGGGCCCTCCAACGAGCAGTACTTC,CASSLGTGPSNEQYF
-,TRBV12-3/TRBV12-4,-,TRBJ2-7,TGTGCCAGCAGTGCCCCGGGGAACGAGCAGTACTTC,CASSAPGNEQYF
-,TRBV27,-,TRBJ2-4,TGTGCCAGCAGTTCCGGGGTGCTAGCCAAAAACATTCAGTACTTC,CASSSGVLAKNIQYF
TRBD1,TRBV6-5,few,TRBJ1-2,TGTGCCAGCAGACCGGGACAGAACTATGGCTACACCTTC,CASRPGQNYGYTF
-,TRBV4-3,-,TRBJ1-2,TGCGCCAGCAGCCAAGCTGATTTCCTCGGGGGCTACACCTTC,CASSQADFLGGYTF
-,TRBV5-1,-,TRBJ2-2,TGCGCCAGCAGCTTGGTCAAGACAGGTTTTTGGGAGCTGTTTTTT,CASSLVKTGFWELFF
-,TRBV2,-,TRBJ2-7,TGTGCCAGCAGTTTACGGGACACAAGAGGGGACTTC,CASSLRDTRGDF
-,TRBV11-2,-,TRBJ1-4,TGTGCCAGCAGCTTAGATGGAGTCGAAAAACTGTTTTTT,CASSLDGVEKLFF
TRBD1,TRBV9,-,TRBJ1-2,TGTGCCAGCAGTTTAACAGGGGGCCCTAACTATGGCTACACCTTC,CASSLTGGPNYGYTF
TRBD1,TRBV3-1/TRBV3-2,few,TRBJ1-1,TGTGCCAGCAACAGGGGACTGAACACTGAAGCTTTCTTT,CASNRGLNTEAFF
-,TRBV5-1,-,TRBJ2-1,TGCGCCAGCAGCTTGGCGTCGGGAGTTCAGAATGAGCAGTTCTTC,CASSLASGVQNEQFF
TRBD1,TRBV7-7,-,TRBJ2-5,TGTGCCAGCAGCCCGGGGGACAGGGGACCGGAGACCCAGTACTTC,CASSPGDRGPETQYF
-,TRBV9,-,TRBJ2-2,TGTGCCAGCAGCGTCCGGGGGGCCCTGAGCACCGGGGAGCTGTTTTTT,CASSVRGALSTGELFF
-,TRBV7-7,-,TRBJ2-2,TGTGCTAGCAGCTTAGACCCGGGGAGCACCGGGGAGCTGTTTTTT,CASSLDPGSTGELFF
-,TRBV16,-,TRBJ1-1,TGTGCCAGCAGCCACAACAGGAACACTGAAGCTTTCTTT,CASSHNRNTEAFF
-,TRBV18,-,TRBJ2-3,TGTGCCAGCTCACACTCAGATACGCAGTATTTT,CASSHSDTQYF
TRBD2,TRBV3-1/TRBV3-2,-,TRBJ2-3,TGTGCCAGCAGCCCCGGGACTAGCGTTACCGATACGCAGTATTTT,CASSPGTSVTDTQYF
TRBD1,TRBV7-8,-,TRBJ1-1,TGTGCCAGCAGCCCATTATATCCCACCGGGACAGGGAGAGTAAAGAAGGGGAACACTGAAGCTTTCTTT,CASSPLYPTGTGRVKKGNTEAFF
-,TRBV19,-,TRBJ1-5,TGTGCCAGTAGTATAACCGGTCGAAATCAGCCCCAGCATTTT,CASSITGRNQPQHF
TRBD1,TRBV19,few,TRBJ2-7,TGTGCCAGTAGGGGGACAGGGGTGAGCGAGCAGTACTTC,CASRGTGVSEQYF
TRBD1,TRBV19,-,TRBJ1-4,TGTGCCAGTAGTATGGACGGCGGACAGGGGAGGAATGAAAAACTGTTTTTT,CASSMDGGQGRNEKLFF
-,TRBV5-8,-,TRBJ1-5,TGTGCCAGCAGCCCGAGTTATGAGGGCAATCAGCCCCAGCATTTT,CASSPSYEGNQPQHF
-,TRBV7-6,-,TRBJ2-3,TGTGCCAGCAGCTTGATCGGAGGAGGGAGCACAGATACGCAGTATTTT,CASSLIGGGSTDTQYF
TRBD1,TRBV5-4,-,TRBJ2-2,TGTGCCAGCAGCTTGACGACAGGGTGGAACACCGGGGAGCTGTTTTTT,CASSLTTGWNTGELFF
-,TRBV23-1,few,TRBJ2-7,TGCGCCAGCAGTCCCAATGACAACAGCTCCTACGAGCAGTACTTC,CASSPNDNSSYEQYF
-,TRBV12-5,-,TRBJ1-2,TGTGCTAGTGGTTTGGTACTAGGGCAGCAAAGCCCCTATGGCTACACCTTC,CASGLVLGQQSPYGYTF
-,TRBV7-9,-,TRBJ1-4,TGTGCCAGCAGCTTTGGGGCCGGTAATGAAAAACTGTTTTTT,CASSFGAGNEKLFF
-,TRBV19,-,TRBJ1-2,TGTGCCAGTAGTACCAGGGTTAACTATGGCTACACCTTC,CASSTRVNYGYTF
-,TRBV20-1,-,TRBJ1-1,TGCAGTGCTAGTATGTATCTCCACTCTGAAGCTTTCTTT,CSASMYLHSEAFF
-,TRBV27,once,TRBJ2-6,TGTGCCAGCAGTTTCTGGCCTCTCGAGGCCAACGTCCTGACTTTC,CASSFWPLEANVLTF
-,TRBV5-4,-,TRBJ1-1,TGTGCCAGCAGCGAAACAGGGAGCACTGAAGCTTTCTTT,CASSETGSTEAFF
-,TRBV5-5,-,TRBJ1-5,TGTGCCAGCAGTTCCTTTAGTGGCAATCAGCCCCAGCATTTT,CASSSFSGNQPQHF
TRBD2,TRBV11-2,-,TRBJ2-1,TGTGCCAGCAGCTCCCTCTTAGCGGGGGGGTACTTATGGGAGCAGTTCTTC,CASSSLLAGGYLWEQFF
TRBD1,TRBV11-2,-,TRBJ2-7,TGTGCCAGCAGCACGGGACAGGGTTTGGTGCAGTACTTC,CASSTGQGLVQYF